This is a list of T cell receptor beta chains from one sample in a study of T cells in Graves' hyperthyroidism and ophthalmopathy. TCRdb used MiXCR to reprocess the multiplex PCR reads, holding one entry per CDR3 protein. The table has about 360,000 distinct CDR3 sequences, 19% seen once. Source material: blood. The receptors originated from a woman between 18 and 29 years old with Graves' hyperthyroidism. CDR3s include the opening cysteine and the closing phenylalanine or tryptophan. D genes are given only for firm matches. Clone size appears in some rows only: once, few, many, or a class for an expanded clone.

d_gene: -
j_gene: TRBJ1-1
v_gene: TRBV14
abundance: many
CDR3nt: TGTGCCAGCAGCCCCGGGACACAAGCTTTCTTT
CDR3aa: CASSPGTQAFF

d_gene: -
j_gene: TRBJ1-1
v_gene: TRBV5-1
abundance: many
CDR3nt: TGCGCCAGCAGCCTTCAAGCTGGTACTGAAGCTTTCTTT
CDR3aa: CASSLQAGTEAFF

d_gene: TRBD1
j_gene: TRBJ1-1
v_gene: TRBV27
abundance: many
CDR3nt: TGTGCCAACAGTTTATTTCCAGGGGGCGCGAGCTCTGAAGCTTTCTTT
CDR3aa: CANSLFPGGASSEAFF

d_gene: TRBD1
j_gene: TRBJ2-7
v_gene: TRBV6-1
abundance: many
CDR3nt: TGTGCCAGCAGTGTATCCGGGACAGGCTCCTACGAGCAGTACTTC
CDR3aa: CASSVSGTGSYEQYF

d_gene: TRBD1
j_gene: TRBJ2-7
v_gene: TRBV6-2/TRBV6-3
abundance: -
CDR3nt: TGTGCCAGCAGTTACTCGCCCGGGACAGCCTACGAGCAGTACTTC
CDR3aa: CASSYSPGTAYEQYF

d_gene: TRBD1
j_gene: TRBJ1-2
v_gene: TRBV6-1
abundance: many
CDR3nt: TGTGCCAGCAGTCCGGGACAGGGGAGGGATGGCTACACCTTC
CDR3aa: CASSPGQGRDGYTF

d_gene: TRBD2
j_gene: TRBJ2-7
v_gene: TRBV11-2
abundance: many
CDR3nt: TGTGCCAGCAGCTTAGAAGGGACTAGCGGGGGGTACGAGCAGTACTTC
CDR3aa: CASSLEGTSGGYEQYF

d_gene: -
j_gene: TRBJ1-5
v_gene: TRBV12-3/TRBV12-4
abundance: many
CDR3nt: TGTGCCAGCAACACAGGGAGCAATCAGCCCCAGCATTTT
CDR3aa: CASNTGSNQPQHF

d_gene: -
j_gene: TRBJ2-7
v_gene: TRBV15
abundance: many
CDR3nt: TGTGCCACCAGCAGGTTCCAGGCACCGACCTACGAGCAGTACTTC
CDR3aa: CATSRFQAPTYEQYF

d_gene: -
j_gene: TRBJ2-5
v_gene: TRBV12-3/TRBV12-4
abundance: many
CDR3nt: TGTGCCAGCAGTTTTTCAATGGGGCGCGAGACCCAGTACTTC
CDR3aa: CASSFSMGRETQYF

d_gene: -
j_gene: TRBJ2-6
v_gene: TRBV29-1
abundance: many
CDR3nt: TGCAGCGTTGGAGAGCTCTCTGGGGCCAACGTCCTGACTTTC
CDR3aa: CSVGELSGANVLTF

d_gene: -
j_gene: TRBJ2-5
v_gene: TRBV12-5
abundance: many
CDR3nt: TGTGCTAGTGGCACAGGACAGCAAGAGACCCAGTACTTC
CDR3aa: CASGTGQQETQYF

d_gene: -
j_gene: TRBJ1-6
v_gene: TRBV2
abundance: -
CDR3nt: TGTGCCAACATTTCGGAGGTTGGGTCACCCCTCCACTTT
CDR3aa: CANISEVGSPLHF

d_gene: -
j_gene: TRBJ1-2
v_gene: TRBV7-9
abundance: many
CDR3nt: TGTGCCAGCAGCCAAACTTGGTCAGGGGACTATGGCTACACCTTC
CDR3aa: CASSQTWSGDYGYTF

d_gene: -
j_gene: TRBJ1-1
v_gene: TRBV12-3/TRBV12-4
abundance: -
CDR3nt: TGTGCCAGCACCTTTAACAGGGCTCGGGACACTGAAGCTTTCTTT
CDR3aa: CASTFNRARDTEAFF

d_gene: -
j_gene: TRBJ1-1
v_gene: TRBV6-2/TRBV6-3
abundance: many
CDR3nt: TGTGCCAGCAGTAAATCTCCGAGGGGGGACGGAACTGAAGCTTTCTTT
CDR3aa: CASSKSPRGDGTEAFF

d_gene: -
j_gene: TRBJ2-2
v_gene: TRBV11-2
abundance: few
CDR3nt: TGTGCCAGCAGCTTATTTCCACAGGAGAACACCGGGGAGCTGTTTTTT
CDR3aa: CASSLFPQENTGELFF

d_gene: -
j_gene: TRBJ2-7
v_gene: TRBV30
abundance: -
CDR3nt: TGTGCCTGGAGATCCCAACAGGGAGGGTACTCCGAGCAGTACTTC
CDR3aa: CAWRSQQGGYSEQYF

d_gene: -
j_gene: TRBJ2-2
v_gene: TRBV5-1
abundance: -
CDR3nt: TGCGCCAGCAGCTTGAGGGTATCGAACACCGGGGAGCTGTTTTTT
CDR3aa: CASSLRVSNTGELFF

d_gene: TRBD2
j_gene: TRBJ2-5
v_gene: TRBV20-1
abundance: many
CDR3nt: TGCAGTGCTAGAGATTTGGTTCCTAGCGGGGTCGGGGAGACCCAGTACTTC
CDR3aa: CSARDLVPSGVGETQYF

d_gene: -
j_gene: TRBJ1-1
v_gene: TRBV5-1
abundance: many
CDR3nt: TGCGCCAGCAGCTTGGAGGGGGTGAACACTGAAGCTTTCTTT
CDR3aa: CASSLEGVNTEAFF

d_gene: -
j_gene: TRBJ1-5
v_gene: TRBV7-8
abundance: many
CDR3nt: TGTGCCAGCAGCTTAGTACAGGGAGGTGGTCAGCCCCAGCATTTT
CDR3aa: CASSLVQGGGQPQHF

d_gene: TRBD1
j_gene: TRBJ1-2
v_gene: TRBV6-1
abundance: once
CDR3nt: TGTGCCAGCAGTGAAAACCGCGGCAGGGGGCATGGCTACACCTTC
CDR3aa: CASSENRGRGHGYTF

d_gene: -
j_gene: TRBJ2-5
v_gene: TRBV12-3/TRBV12-4
abundance: -
CDR3nt: TGTGCCAGCAGTCCGACAGCGGCCCAAGAGACCCAGTACTTC
CDR3aa: CASSPTAAQETQYF

d_gene: TRBD1
j_gene: TRBJ1-3
v_gene: TRBV10-3
abundance: many
CDR3nt: TGTGCCATCACTCCTTACGGACAGGGGCTGGCTGGAAACACCATATATTTT
CDR3aa: CAITPYGQGLAGNTIYF

d_gene: -
j_gene: TRBJ2-5
v_gene: TRBV6-1
abundance: many
CDR3nt: TGTGCCAGCAGTGAAATAGAGGGCCGACAAGAGACCCAGTACTTC
CDR3aa: CASSEIEGRQETQYF

d_gene: -
j_gene: TRBJ2-5
v_gene: TRBV4-1
abundance: many
CDR3nt: TGCGCCAGCAGCCAAGGGGCAGGTTCTAATTGGGGGGAGACCCAGTACTTC
CDR3aa: CASSQGAGSNWGETQYF

d_gene: TRBD1
j_gene: TRBJ1-1
v_gene: TRBV20-1
abundance: -
CDR3nt: TGCAGCTGCTTAGGGGGCGTCGGCACTGAAGCTTTCTTT
CDR3aa: CSCLGGVGTEAFF

d_gene: TRBD1
j_gene: TRBJ2-7
v_gene: TRBV12-3/TRBV12-4
abundance: few
CDR3nt: TGTGCCAGCAGTCGCCGGGTCTGGACAGGCCAGCCCGAGCAGTACTTC
CDR3aa: CASSRRVWTGQPEQYF

d_gene: -
j_gene: TRBJ2-6
v_gene: TRBV9
abundance: few
CDR3nt: TGTGCCAGCAGCGTAAACCCGGACCGGGTGGGGGCCAACGTCCTGACTTTC
CDR3aa: CASSVNPDRVGANVLTF

d_gene: TRBD1
j_gene: TRBJ1-1
v_gene: TRBV2
abundance: -
CDR3nt: TGTGCCAGCAGTTACTTAGACAGGGACGACACTGAAGCTTTCTTT
CDR3aa: CASSYLDRDDTEAFF

d_gene: -
j_gene: TRBJ1-5
v_gene: TRBV11-2
abundance: many
CDR3nt: TGTGCCAGCAGCCCTGGGAGGGATCAGCCCCAGCATTTT
CDR3aa: CASSPGRDQPQHF

d_gene: TRBD2
j_gene: TRBJ2-7
v_gene: TRBV20-1
abundance: many
CDR3nt: TGCAGTGCTAGGTGGCTAGCGGGGGGCCTCTCCTACGAGCAGTACTTC
CDR3aa: CSARWLAGGLSYEQYF

d_gene: -
j_gene: TRBJ2-3
v_gene: TRBV7-2
abundance: many
CDR3nt: TGTGCCAGCAGCTTAGTGCTAGCACCAGATACGCAGTATTTT
CDR3aa: CASSLVLAPDTQYF

d_gene: TRBD2
j_gene: TRBJ2-5
v_gene: TRBV7-3
abundance: many
CDR3nt: TGTGCCAGCAGCCCCGGACTAGCGGTTACGCAAGAGACCCAGTACTTC
CDR3aa: CASSPGLAVTQETQYF

d_gene: TRBD2
j_gene: TRBJ2-5
v_gene: TRBV6-5
abundance: -
CDR3nt: TGTGCCAGCAGTTACGAGGGTAGCGGGGGGAGGGTCCAAGAGACCCAGTACTTC
CDR3aa: CASSYEGSGGRVQETQYF

d_gene: TRBD1
j_gene: TRBJ1-5
v_gene: TRBV3-1
abundance: -
CDR3nt: TGTGCCAGCAGCCAAACAGACAGGGCGGGTCAGCCCCAGCATTTT
CDR3aa: CASSQTDRAGQPQHF

d_gene: -
j_gene: TRBJ1-1
v_gene: TRBV12-5
abundance: -
CDR3nt: TGTGCTAGTGGTTTGGTATTAGGACGGCAGATGAACACTGAAGCTTTCTTT
CDR3aa: CASGLVLGRQMNTEAFF

d_gene: TRBD1
j_gene: TRBJ1-5
v_gene: TRBV6-2/TRBV6-3
abundance: many
CDR3nt: TGTGCCAGCAGTTACTCGAGACCAACAGGGGGCCGGATTAATCAGCCCCAGCATTTT
CDR3aa: CASSYSRPTGGRINQPQHF

d_gene: TRBD2
j_gene: TRBJ2-2
v_gene: TRBV5-1
abundance: many
CDR3nt: TGCGCCAGCAGCAGACTAGCGGGGGCCGCCACCGGGGAGCTGTTTTTT
CDR3aa: CASSRLAGAATGELFF

d_gene: -
j_gene: TRBJ2-7
v_gene: TRBV12-3/TRBV12-4
abundance: -
CDR3nt: TGTGCCAGCAGTTTATTGGGGCCAGAGCAGTACTTC
CDR3aa: CASSLLGPEQYF

d_gene: -
j_gene: TRBJ2-7
v_gene: TRBV6-5
abundance: many
CDR3nt: TGTGCCAGCAGTTCCCCCCGGACTAACTACGAGCAGTACTTC
CDR3aa: CASSSPRTNYEQYF

d_gene: -
j_gene: TRBJ1-5
v_gene: TRBV28
abundance: many
CDR3nt: TGTGCCAGCAGTCCACCCAATCAGCCCCAGCATTTT
CDR3aa: CASSPPNQPQHF

d_gene: TRBD1
j_gene: TRBJ2-5
v_gene: TRBV6-5
abundance: many
CDR3nt: TGTGCCAGCAGTCCAGACAGGGCAGGCAGGGCAGAGACCCAGTACTTC
CDR3aa: CASSPDRAGRAETQYF

d_gene: -
j_gene: TRBJ1-2
v_gene: TRBV6-1
abundance: many
CDR3nt: TGTGCCAGCAGTAAACCTGGGGTTAACTATGGCTACACCTTC
CDR3aa: CASSKPGVNYGYTF

d_gene: TRBD1
j_gene: TRBJ1-2
v_gene: TRBV25-1
abundance: many
CDR3nt: TGTGCCAGCAGAGACAAGGGGACAGGGGCCGGGATTGACACCTTC
CDR3aa: CASRDKGTGAGIDTF

d_gene: -
j_gene: TRBJ1-1
v_gene: TRBV6-1
abundance: many
CDR3nt: TGTGCCAGCAGTCCTCGGGGGTACGGTGAAGCTTTCTTT
CDR3aa: CASSPRGYGEAFF

d_gene: -
j_gene: TRBJ2-7
v_gene: TRBV10-2
abundance: many
CDR3nt: TGCGCCAGCAGTCTAGGACAGAACATCTTCTACGAGCAGTACTTC
CDR3aa: CASSLGQNIFYEQYF

d_gene: TRBD1
j_gene: TRBJ1-5
v_gene: TRBV24-1
abundance: many
CDR3nt: TGTGCCACCAGTGAGGCGACAGGGGGCTATAATCAGCCCCAGCATTTT
CDR3aa: CATSEATGGYNQPQHF

d_gene: TRBD2
j_gene: TRBJ2-5
v_gene: TRBV2
abundance: few
CDR3nt: TGTGCCAGCAGTTCACCGGGACTAGCGGGGGACTTGGGAGAGACCCAGTACTTC
CDR3aa: CASSSPGLAGDLGETQYF

d_gene: -
j_gene: TRBJ1-3
v_gene: TRBV6-1
abundance: -
CDR3nt: TGTGCCAGCAGTACGACAGCCTCTGGAAACACCATATATTTT
CDR3aa: CASSTTASGNTIYF

d_gene: TRBD1
j_gene: TRBJ1-3
v_gene: TRBV30
abundance: many
CDR3nt: TGTGCCTGGGGACAGGGTACAGGAAACACCATATATTTT
CDR3aa: CAWGQGTGNTIYF

d_gene: TRBD1
j_gene: TRBJ2-7
v_gene: TRBV6-1
abundance: -
CDR3nt: TGTGCCAGCAGTGACAGGGGGCTGGAGGAGCAGTACTTC
CDR3aa: CASSDRGLEEQYF

d_gene: TRBD1
j_gene: TRBJ1-5
v_gene: TRBV6-6
abundance: many
CDR3nt: TGTGCCAGCAACAGGGGGCTTGACACCAATCAGCCCCAGCATTTT
CDR3aa: CASNRGLDTNQPQHF

d_gene: -
j_gene: TRBJ1-5
v_gene: TRBV20-1
abundance: many
CDR3nt: TGCAGTGCTAGAGGAGACAGCAATCAGCCCCAGCATTTT
CDR3aa: CSARGDSNQPQHF